This T cell receptor beta chain was retrieved from a study of Ad26.COV2.S vaccination and SARS-CoV-2 variants. Study as a whole: The vaccine Ad26.COV2.S was put into the muscle once, or twice with 56 days between.

Per the germline V gene, CDR1 is SQVTM and CDR2 is ANQGSEA. CDR3 length: 14 residues. The J segment lost 4 bases and the V segment lost 5 bases, leaving 7 bases of the junction unmatched. As for this clone: Its target is unknown.

TCRdb's copy holds only in-frame clones and misses some; the assay was immunoSEQ multiplex PCR. This sample has around 500,000 clones, with roughly nine tenths found just once. Study findings and constraints: Responses of T cells in total may have been underestimated by the TCR breadth and depth analyses.

This sample's treatment: about 20 received Ad26.COV2.S at low or high dose, single or two shots; several received placebo; per-sample allocation not given. Material that was analyzed had been drawn on day 63 after the first vaccine or placebo injection. It was Wuhan-strain SARS-CoV-2 spike that the Ad26 vaccine vector expressed. This chain links TRBV29-1 with TRBJ1-5; the match to TRBD1 covers 8 bases. This TCR was recovered from a person between 18 and 59 years old who received the Ad26.COV2.S COVID-19 vaccine or a placebo. Sequencing was performed on peripheral blood, taken in a trial of Ad26.COV2.S vaccine versus placebo. In DNA, the CDR3 is TGCAGCGTTTCCGGACAGGGCCAAAATCAGCCCCAGCATTTT. Translated, it gives CSVSGQGQNQPQHF.